This passage covers 29 T cell receptor beta chains from one sample sequenced in a study of cytomegalovirus exposure and HLA in healthy donors listed by TCRdb under 2017. Libraries were prepared through the immunoSEQ multiplex PCR assay. For the multiplex PCR, a mixture combining 60 forward primers for TCR Vbeta segments and 13 reverse primers for TCR Jbeta segments was used. This immuneACCESS table, as held by TCRdb, lists in-frame sequences with V and J called but not all clones. Of the missing ones, under half trace to an unresolved V gene in checked studies; the others have no known cause. A total of around 100,000 clones appear in this sample, around 60% of them only once. The top ten hold 3.5% to 4% of the sample. The sample comprised PBMCs. The receptors shown here come from a man aged 25 to 40 in good health and CMV-seropositive.

The V call is TRBV4-1, the J call TRBJ1-2; 8 nucleotides line up with TRBD1. The germline V gene has CDR1 MGHRA and CDR2 YSYEKL. This CDR3 spans 16 amino acids. Trimming took 4 bases from V and 3 from J; bases not matched to a gene: 10. This chain's CDR3 is CASSPFQGAVDYGYTF. CDR3 DNA sequence: TGCGCCAGCAGCCCTTTTCAGGGGGCGGTAGACTATGGCTACACCTTC.

The rearrangement uses TRBV21-1 and TRBJ2-1; the table's D call, TRBD2, has no DNA check behind it. TRBV21-1 is marked as a pseudogene. CDR3 length: 16 residues. Here the CDR3 DNA reads TGTGCCAGCAGCAAAGATGGTAAGGAGTCCTACAATGAGCAGTTCTTC. It is translated as CASSKDGKESYNEQFF.

The chain is built from TRBV4-1 and TRBJ2-5, with D possibly TRBD2 on 5 matching bases. Germline-derived CDR1 and CDR2 are MGHRA and YSYEKL. The CDR3 consists of 13 residues. Trimming cost V 6 bases and J 4 bases, with 12 bases left between them. The CDR3 protein is CASSRGGLETQYF. The DNA for the CDR3 is TGCGCCAGCAGTCGTGGAGGCTTAGAGACCCAGTACTTC.

The V gene is TRBV7-9, the J gene TRBJ1-4; possible D gene TRBD1, 6 bases. Germline loops: CDR1 SEHNR, CDR2 FQNEAQ (reference sequence). CDR3 length: 17 amino acids. Between the trimmed V and J ends, which lost 2 bases and 7 bases, there was a span of 20 bases. CDR3 region: CASSLWDILPGLEKLFF. Written as DNA, the CDR3 is TGTGCCAGCAGCTTATGGGACATACTCCCCGGCCTTGAAAAACTGTTTTTT.

The chain uses TRBV5-1 and TRBJ2-1; the D gene is possibly TRBD1 (6 bases). V was cut by 4 bases and J by 10 bases, with 12 bases left in between. CDR3 size: 12 residues. Germline V CDR1 and CDR2: SGHRS, YFSETQ. CDR3 sequence: CASSVQGNEQFF. In nucleotides, the CDR3 is TGCGCCAGCAGCGTTCAGGGGAACGAGCAGTTCTTC. The full variable domain, its missing parts supplied by reference TRBV5-1 and TRBJ2-1, is KAGVTQTPRYLIKTRGQQVTLSCSPISGHRSVSWYQQTPGQGLQFLFEYFSETQRNKGNFPGRFSGRQFSNSRSEMNVSTLELGDSALYLCASSVQGNEQFFGPGTRLTVL.

This clone was detected only a few times. This sequence joins TRBV5-1 and TRBJ2-3; D perhaps matches TRBD2 (6 bases). CDR1 SGHRS and CDR2 YFSETQ come from the germline V gene. The CDR3 length is 16 residues. Trimming took off 0 bases at V and 1 base at J, with 12 bases between the two ends. CDR3 sequence reads: CASSLAGRRGTDTQYF. CDR3 in DNA: TGCGCCAGCAGCTTGGCGGGTCGGAGGGGCACAGATACGCAGTATTTT.

This clone was found a few times. The chain is built from TRBV30 and TRBJ2-3, with D tentatively TRBD2 (6 bases). The ends were cut back, 1 base at V and 7 bases at J, with 9 bases in the middle. The CDR3 sequence is 12 residues long. CDR1 and CDR2 from the germline V gene are GTSNPN and SVGIG (reference sequence). As DNA, the CDR3 is TGTGCCTGGAGTGAGGGACTTAATACGCAGTATTTT. It specifies CAWSEGLNTQYF. Full variable domain (rest looked up from reference TRBV30 and TRBJ2-3): SQTIHQWPATLVQPVGSPLSLECTVEGTSNPNLYWYRQAAGRGLQLLFYSVGIGQISSEVPQNLSASRPQDRQFILSSKKLLLSDSGFYLCAWSEGLNTQYFGPGTRLTVL.

The V call is TRBV6-5, the J call TRBJ1-1; TRBD1 matches 7 bases. After removal of 6 bases from V and 1 base from J, the junction contained 5 bases not matched to a gene. The V gene's germline CDR1 is MNHEY and CDR2 SVGAGI. The CDR3 sequence is 14 residues long. CDR3 residues: CASRQGMGNTEAFF. The CDR3 region has the DNA TGTGCCAGCAGACAGGGGATGGGGAACACTGAAGCTTTCTTT.

CDR3 amino acids: CASSSYLAGGYNEQFF. CDR3 coding DNA: TGCGCCAGCAGCTCATACCTAGCGGGGGGATACAATGAGCAGTTCTTC. J is TRBJ2-1 and V is TRBV5-1, with TRBD2 matching over 11 bases. From germline, CDR1 is SGHRS and CDR2 YFSETQ. V dropped 3 bases and J dropped 4; count of bases not matched to a gene: 6. The CDR3 spans 16 residues.

The chain employs TRBV18 and TRBJ2-5; D unclear. The J call is uncertain, as TRBJ2-7 better fits the DNA end. The CDR3 is 12 residues long. Germline V lookup: CDR1 KGHSH, CDR2 LQKENI. CDR3 amino acids: CASSNNRNEQYF. Written as DNA, the CDR3 is TGTGCCAGCTCAAATAACAGAAACGAGCAGTACTTC.

The CDR3 DNA reads as TGTGCCAGCAGTTCGGGACAGGGAAATGGCTACACCTTC. This sequence encodes CASSSGQGNGYTF. The V call is TRBV5-4, the J call TRBJ1-2; 9 nucleotides line up with TRBD1. Germline V gene lookup returns CDR1 SGHNT and CDR2 YYREEE (reference sequence). This CDR3 comprises 13 residues. V shed 5 bases, J shed 6 bases, and the junction held 5 bases outside the gene matches.

The rearrangement joins TRBV15 to TRBJ2-7; 8 bases fit TRBD1. This CDR3 region has 16 residues. Germline CDR1 reads LNHNV; CDR2 reads YYDKDF (reference sequence). Losses at the gene ends were 1 base for V and 6 bases for J; bases not matched to a gene: 11. The CDR3 is CATSRVPGGASGEQYF. The CDR3 region has the DNA TGTGCCACCAGCAGAGTGCCAGGGGGCGCGTCGGGCGAGCAGTACTTC. The complete variable domain, with remaining parts taken from reference TRBV15 and TRBJ2-7, reads DAMVIQNPRYQVTQFGKPVTLSCSQTLNHNVMYWYQQKSSQAPKLLFHYYDKDFNNEADTPDNFQSRRPNTSFCFLDIRSPGLGDTAMYLCATSRVPGGASGEQYFGPGTRLTVT.

The CDR3 DNA reads TGTGCCAGCAGCCTTCCCCCGGGACAGGGAGACAATGAGCAGTTCTTC. It translates to CASSLPPGQGDNEQFF. The chain joins TRBV5-4 to TRBJ2-1, with 9 bases matching TRBD1. The J segment lost 5 bases and the V segment lost 4 bases, leaving 10 bases of the junction unmatched. This CDR3 is built from 16 residues. Germline V gene data show CDR1 as SGHNT and CDR2 as YYREEE (reference sequence).

The V gene is TRBV5-6, the J gene TRBJ1-2, with D hard to call. The V end lost 4 bases, the J end lost 4 bases, and 11 bases lay between the germline ends. From germline, CDR1 is SGHDT and CDR2 YYEEEE. There are 13 residues in the CDR3. This CDR3 reads CASSPGTAYGYTF. The DNA of the CDR3 is TGTGCCAGCAGCCCGGGAACAGCCTATGGCTACACCTTC.

The chain recombines TRBV4-1 with TRBJ1-4; 7 bases line up with TRBD1. The V and J ends lost 4 bases and 7 bases, in that order; junction bases with no gene match: 15. The CDR3 extends over 17 amino acids. The germline V gene encodes CDR1 MGHRA and CDR2 YSYEKL. In DNA, the CDR3 is TGCGCCAGCAGCCCAGCTCCTCCTCGGGACAGAGCTGAAAAACTGTTTTTT. Translation gives CASSPAPPRDRAEKLFF.

This clone was detected only a few times. V usage is TRBV19 and J usage is TRBJ2-4; 8 bases fit TRBD1. Unmatched junction bases numbered 19, after V lost 6 bases and J lost 3 bases. The CDR3 contains 19 residues. CDR1 and CDR2 from the germline V gene are LNHDA and SQIVND (reference sequence). CDR3: CASSPGQGAAVGGKNIQYF. The CDR3 coding sequence is TGTGCCAGTAGCCCCGGGCAGGGGGCGGCGGTGGGAGGCAAAAACATTCAGTACTTC.

This chain links TRBV28 with TRBJ2-4; D gene uncertain. The germline V gene has CDR1 MDHEN and CDR2 SYDVKM. Between the trimmed V and J ends, which lost 3 bases and 5 bases, there was a span of 14 bases. The CDR3 is 15 amino acids. The CDR3, as DNA: TGTGCCAGCAGTTTGGAGCAGTCCTTCCAAAACATTCAGTACTTC. Its protein product is CASSLEQSFQNIQYF.

V gene TRBV7-3 combines with J gene TRBJ2-3; TRBD1 matches at 7 bases. V shed 5 bases and J 2 bases; nucleotides not matched to a gene: 4. The CDR3 consists of 14 residues. Germline V gene sequence: CDR1 SGHTA, CDR2 FQGTGA. The chain's CDR3 is CASSLRGLTDTQYF. CDR3 bases: TGTGCCAGCAGCCTGAGGGGGCTCACAGATACGCAGTATTTT.

J is TRBJ2-3 and V is TRBV6-4; D might be TRBD1 (5 bases). This CDR3 has 14 amino acids. CDR1 is MRHNA, CDR2 SNTAGT, per germline. Trimming pared 10 bases from V and 2 bases from J, leaving 16 bases between. The CDR3 region is CANTDQGPTDTQYF. CDR3 bases: TGTGCCAACACGGACCAGGGCCCCACAGATACGCAGTATTTT.

This chain links TRBV5-1 with TRBJ2-3, with TRBD1 identical over 11 bases. CDR1 and CDR2 from the germline V gene are SGHRS and YFSETQ. J was trimmed by 6 bases and V by 0 bases; bases with no gene match: 3. The CDR3 is made up of 15 amino acids. The CDR3 loop is CASSLGTGGGDTQYF. The CDR3 DNA follows: TGCGCCAGCAGCTTGGGGACAGGGGGCGGGGATACGCAGTATTTT.

The V gene is TRBV7-3, the J gene TRBJ2-1, with D possibly matching TRBD2 (5 bases). Germline assignment: CDR1 SGHTA and CDR2 FQGTGA. Trimming removed 3 bases from V and 7 bases from J, with 7 bases in between. CDR3 size: 12 residues. The CDR3 region has the DNA TGTGCCAGCAGCTTCCCGGGGAATGAGCAGTTCTTC. It yields the protein CASSFPGNEQFF.

The chain employs TRBV5-5 and TRBJ1-6; D gene uncertain. This CDR3 comprises 15 residues. Germline V CDR1 and CDR2: SGHKS, YYEKEE (reference sequence). V gave up 4 bases and J gave up 5 bases, with 13 bases separating them. The chain's CDR3 is CASSEGNTDNSPLHF. CDR3 coding DNA: TGTGCCAGCAGCGAGGGAAATACCGATAATTCACCCCTCCACTTT.

This clone was found a few times. The chain carries TRBV11-2 and TRBJ1-1; D is uncertain. Trimming shortened V by 5 bases and J by 0 bases, and 13 bases separated the two germline ends. This CDR3 spans 15 amino acids. Germline values: CDR1 SGHAT, CDR2 FQNNGV. This CDR3 reads CASSAYSFMNTEAFF. CDR3 in DNA: TGTGCCAGCAGCGCCTACAGTTTCATGAACACTGAAGCTTTCTTT.

This clone was counted only a few times. The chain joins TRBV4-1 to TRBJ2-3, with 15 positions matching TRBD2. This CDR3 is built from 18 residues. Germline assignment: CDR1 MGHRA and CDR2 YSYEKL. Germline trimming cut 1 base from V and 4 bases from J; bases unmatched to any gene: 6. The CDR3 DNA is TGCGCCAGCAGCCAAGCCGGACTAGCGGGGGGGCGCGCAGATACGCAGTATTTT. Its protein product is CASSQAGLAGGRADTQYF.

V usage is TRBV5-1 and J usage is TRBJ2-1; TRBD1 aligns across 7 bases. V lost 2 bases to trimming and J lost 1 base; unmatched junction nucleotides: 3. The length of the CDR3 is 15 residues. CDR1 and CDR2 (germline): SGHRS, YFSETQ. The DNA of the CDR3 is TGCGCCAGCAGCTTTACAGGGGATTCCTACAATGAGCAGTTCTTC. It yields the protein CASSFTGDSYNEQFF.

This clone was counted between two and nine times. This chain connects TRBV7-2 to TRBJ2-3, with 7 bases aligning to TRBD1. The CDR3 totals 13 residues. Unmatched junction bases numbered 0, after V lost 2 bases and J lost 4 bases. Looked up from germline, CDR1 is SGHTA and CDR2 is FQGNSA. The CDR3 DNA follows: TGTGCCAGCAGCTTACAGGGGGCAGATACGCAGTATTTT. As protein: CASSLQGADTQYF.

The CDR3 coding sequence is TGTGCCAGCAGCCCGACTAGCGGCCTTTACAATGAGCAGTTCTTC. Its protein product is CASSPTSGLYNEQFF. J is TRBJ2-1 and V is TRBV7-9; 9 nucleotides line up with TRBD2. The CDR3 has 15 residues. Trimming at V came to 5 bases and at J to 4 bases, leaving 6 bases not matched to a gene. CDR1 is SEHNR, CDR2 FQNEAQ, per germline (reference sequence).

This clone appeared a few times. This chain joins TRBV6-5 and TRBJ2-1; 7 bases agree with TRBD2. CDR3 length equals 14 residues. Trimming removed 6 bases from V and 11 bases from J; junction bases left unmatched: 13. Germline CDR1 and CDR2: MNHEY and SVGAGI. The CDR3 region is CASSRTRSPSQQFF. The CDR3 nucleotides read TGTGCCAGCAGCCGGACTAGGAGCCCCTCCCAGCAGTTCTTC.

V gene TRBV2 combines with J gene TRBJ2-7; no reliable D call. Germline-derived CDR1 and CDR2 are SNHLY and FYNNEI. This CDR3 has 12 residues. V lost 5 bases and J 0 bases, leaving 5 bases between the germline ends. The CDR3 region has the DNA TGTGCCAGCAGTAGACACTCCTACGAGCAGTACTTC. It is translated as CASSRHSYEQYF.